This is a list of T cell receptor beta chains from one sample in a study of cytomegalovirus exposure and HLA in healthy donors. Here immunoSEQ multiplex PCR was the method, and the copy in TCRdb shows in-frame clones only, minus some. The data hold approximately 100,000 clones, with approximately 81% observed a single time. Sequencing input: PBMCs. The receptors come from a female donor in good health and CMV-seropositive. The CDR3 runs from the conserved cysteine through the conserved F or W. The D gene is left open where the match is weak. The size entry is marked missing in some rows and otherwise reads once, few, many or a size class.

D	V	J	size	CDR3	DNA
.	TRBV4-2	TRBJ1-2	.	CASSPSFDYGYTF	TGTGCCAGCAGCCCCTCGTTTGACTATGGCTACACCTTC
.	TRBV19	TRBJ1-6	few	CASSIRGSSDSPLHF	TGTGCCAGTAGTATCCGGGGATCTTCGGATTCACCCCTCCACTTT
.	TRBV5-6	TRBJ2-5	.	CASSLYGLGRETQYF	TGTGCCAGCAGCTTGTACGGTCTGGGGCGAGAGACCCAGTACTTC
.	TRBV19	TRBJ2-5	few	CASSIETGQGSAQYF	TGTGCCAGTAGTATAGAGACAGGCCAAGGGTCGGCCCAGTACTTC
TRBD1	TRBV9	TRBJ1-4	.	CASSEGTGRHEKLFF	TGTGCCAGCAGCGAGGGGACAGGGAGACATGAAAAACTGTTTTTT
.	TRBV6-1	TRBJ2-7	.	CASSDRVYEQYF	TGTGCCAGCAGTGACAGGGTCTACGAGCAGTACTTC
.	TRBV4-3	TRBJ2-3	.	CASSQVVEDTQYF	TGCGCCAGCAGCCAAGTAGTCGAAGATACGCAGTATTTT
.	TRBV5-1	TRBJ2-1	.	CASSSLTSPNSDEQFF	TGCGCCAGCAGCTCCTTAACTAGCCCTAATAGTGATGAGCAGTTCTTC
.	TRBV5-1	TRBJ1-2	.	CASSLGLDYGYTF	TGCGCCAGCAGCTTGGGTCTTGACTATGGCTACACCTTC
TRBD2	TRBV19	TRBJ2-7	.	CASSIGGLGGGKFPSYEQYF	TGTGCCAGTAGTATAGGGGGTCTTGGCGGGGGGAAATTCCCCTCCTACGAGCAGTACTTC
TRBD1	TRBV19	TRBJ1-1	.	CASSTTGKGLSKTEAFF	TGTGCCAGTAGTACGACAGGGAAGGGTTTGTCGAAGACTGAAGCTTTCTTT
.	TRBV18	TRBJ2-7	once	CASSPAAYEQYF	TGTGCCAGCTCACCCGCGGCTTACGAGCAGTACTTC
.	TRBV28	TRBJ2-3	.	CASPPTGDVTDTQYF	TGTGCCAGCCCCCCCACGGGGGATGTGACAGATACGCAGTATTTT
TRBD1	TRBV4-2	TRBJ2-7	once	CASSQSAKTGAYEQYF	TGTGCCAGCAGCCAGTCCGCAAAGACAGGGGCATACGAGCAGTACTTC
TRBD1	TRBV5-5	TRBJ1-1	few	CASSLGSLQGVSTEAFF	TGTGCCAGCAGCTTGGGATCGTTACAGGGGGTTTCTACTGAAGCTTTCTTT
.	TRBV5-4	TRBJ2-1	.	CASSLGQPRSSYNEQFF	TGTGCCAGCAGCTTGGGACAGCCTAGGAGCTCCTACAATGAGCAGTTCTTC
.	TRBV19	TRBJ1-2	.	CASRMEDQDGYTF	TGTGCCAGTAGGATGGAGGATCAGGATGGCTACACCTTC
.	TRBV7-9	TRBJ2-7	.	CSSSSIYEQYF	TGTTCCAGCAGCTCCATCTACGAGCAGTACTTC
.	TRBV7-2	TRBJ2-6	.	CASSVDGSGANALTF	TGTGCCAGCAGTGTTGACGGCTCTGGGGCCAACGCCCTGACTTTC
.	TRBV15	TRBJ1-4	.	CATSSFGISGEKLFF	TGTGCCACCAGCAGCTTTGGGATTTCAGGGGAAAAACTGTTTTTT
.	TRBV5-4	TRBJ1-2	.	CASSFGQNGYTF	TGTGCCAGCAGCTTCGGACAGAATGGCTACACCTTC
TRBD1	TRBV29-1	TRBJ1-2	.	CSVGGQGAGGYTF	TGCAGCGTCGGGGGACAGGGGGCAGGTGGCTACACCTTC
TRBD1	TRBV6-5	TRBJ1-2	.	CASSSGTGANYGYTF	TGTGCCAGCAGTTCCGGGACAGGGGCGAACTATGGCTACACCTTC
.	TRBV19	TRBJ2-1	few	CASSIRGTEYNEQFF	TGTGCCAGTAGTATCCGCGGGACGGAATACAATGAGCAGTTCTTC
.	TRBV19	TRBJ1-1	.	CASRVGVTEAFF	TGTGCCAGTAGGGTAGGGGTCACTGAAGCTTTCTTT
.	TRBV19	TRBJ1-4	.	CASSDGQLNEKLFF	TGTGCCAGTAGTGATGGACAGTTAAATGAAAAACTGTTTTTT
.	TRBV5-4	TRBJ2-7	.	CASSFGQSYEQYF	TGTGCCAGCAGCTTCGGACAGTCCTACGAGCAGTACTTC
TRBD2	TRBV14	TRBJ2-3	.	CASSQQGGLAADTQYF	TGTGCCAGCAGCCAGCAAGGTGGTCTAGCGGCAGATACGCAGTATTTT
.	TRBV6-5	TRBJ2-7	.	CASSETRDTYEQYF	TGTGCCAGCAGTGAAACCCGGGACACCTACGAGCAGTACTTC
.	TRBV29-1	TRBJ2-3	.	CSVEKGVGTDTQYF	TGCAGCGTTGAGAAGGGAGTCGGCACAGATACGCAGTATTTT
TRBD2	TRBV7-2	TRBJ2-3	.	CASSSFGGARDTQYF	TGTGCCAGCAGCTCCTTCGGGGGGGCCCGCGATACGCAGTATTTT
.	TRBV7-9	TRBJ1-1	.	CSSSLGAPEAFF	TGTTCCAGCAGCTTGGGGGCACCTGAAGCTTTCTTT
TRBD1	TRBV2	TRBJ2-7	.	CARDRGVEQYF	TGTGCCAGGGACAGGGGGGTCGAGCAGTACTTC
TRBD1	TRBV4-3	TRBJ2-5	few	CASSQTGSRETQYF	TGCGCCAGCAGCCAGACAGGGTCCCGAGAGACCCAGTACTTC
.	TRBV15	TRBJ2-7	once	CATSSGGQQWSTQFYEQYF	TGTGCCACCAGCTCAGGAGGGCAGCAGTGGTCTACTCAATTCTACGAGCAGTACTTC
.	TRBV5-8	TRBJ1-2	.	CAPQRGGLDGYTF	TGTGCCCCACAGAGGGGGGGTTTGGATGGCTACACCTTC
TRBD1	TRBV6-5	TRBJ2-7	.	CASSGGQADSYEQYF	TGTGCCAGCAGTGGAGGACAGGCCGACTCCTACGAGCAGTACTTC
.	TRBV7-9	TRBJ1-1	.	CASSFVGGKNTEAFF	TGTGCCAGCAGCTTCGTGGGGGGGAAGAACACTGAAGCTTTCTTT
TRBD1	TRBV5-6	TRBJ1-2	.	CASSFYDRVSGYTF	TGTGCCAGCAGCTTTTATGACAGGGTTAGCGGCTACACCTTC
TRBD2	TRBV27	TRBJ2-3	.	CASSPRLAGGIDTQYF	TGTGCCAGCAGTCCCAGACTAGCGGGAGGGATAGATACGCAGTATTTT
.	TRBV6-5	TRBJ1-2	.	CASSWNRDSGYGYTF	TGTGCCAGCAGTTGGAACAGGGATTCTGGCTATGGCTACACCTTC
TRBD2	TRBV10-1	TRBJ2-1	.	CASSRSSGSVNEQFF	TGCGCCAGCAGCCGGTCTAGCGGGAGTGTAAATGAGCAGTTCTTC
.	TRBV7-2	TRBJ1-1	.	CASSRGQPNTEAFF	TGTGCCAGCAGCCGCGGACAGCCGAACACTGAAGCTTTCTTT
TRBD2	TRBV7-9	TRBJ2-3	few	CASSLYGRGTDTQYF	TGTGCCAGCAGCTTATACGGGAGGGGCACAGATACGCAGTATTTT
TRBD2	TRBV7-2	TRBJ2-1	.	CASSLARSSGGLNEQFF	TGTGCCAGCAGCTTAGCGCGGTCTAGCGGGGGGTTAAATGAGCAGTTCTTC
TRBD1	TRBV6-1	TRBJ1-5	.	CASRGTGGNQPQHF	TGTGCCAGCAGGGGGACAGGGGGTAATCAGCCCCAGCATTTT
.	TRBV6-6	TRBJ1-6	.	CASRPRDSMYNSPLHF	TGTGCCAGCAGACCTCGAGACAGTATGTATAATTCACCCCTCCACTTT
TRBD1	TRBV27	TRBJ1-2	.	CASSSQHPKGQLPGPRDF	TGTGCCAGCAGTTCACAGCATCCGAAGGGACAGCTCCCCGGTCCCCGTGACTTC